The T cell receptor beta chain under discussion was sequenced for a study of CD4 T cells in relation to SARS-CoV-2 and coronaviruses. Across the whole study: A couple of subjects were Hispanic; patients were roughly 8 males and a handful of females.

CDR1 is SGHAT, CDR2 FQNNGV, per germline. The V gene lost 1 base and the J gene lost 5 bases, with 15 bases spanning the gap. The CDR3 runs 17 residues. About this clone: Antigen specificity is unknown.

Naive or memory CD4+ cells were cultured 1:1 with T cell-depleted PBMCs plus CEF. Survey-level TCR-beta sequencing used DNA from CEF-cultured naive and memory CD4+ T cells. Clones were read by immunoSEQ multiplex PCR, and TCRdb kept only the in-frame ones, dropping some. The table shows 43,000 or so clones, with roughly four fifths occurring only once. This TCR was sampled from an adult with COVID-19. The sample was naive CD4+ T cells from PBMCs, cultured in vitro. Subset reported: naive CD4+ T cells isolated by negative enrichment. The chain combines TRBV11-2 with TRBJ1-6, with D unresolved. The CDR3 protein is CASSLGRGRDNNSPLHF. The CDR3, as DNA: TGTGCCAGCAGCTTAGGACGGGGAAGGGATAATAATTCACCCCTCCACTTT.